Shown below are 26 T cell receptor beta chains from a single sample sequenced in a study of blood T cell repertoires in COVID-19. Repertoires were generated with immunoSEQ multiplex PCR, while TCRdb's copy carries only in-frame clones and drops some. The data contain approximately 96,000 clones, more than 90% of them singletons. The sequenced material came from peripheral blood. The receptor set was obtained from a man aged 55 to 70 with acute or convalescent COVID-19.

V gene TRBV9 combines with J gene TRBJ2-1; 9 nucleotides line up with TRBD1. The V and J ends lost 3 bases and 8 bases, in that order; junction bases with no gene match: 9. Germline CDR1 reads SGDLS; CDR2 reads YYNGEE. The CDR3 is 15 residues long. The CDR3 here is CASSEVGQGSDEQFF. CDR3 DNA: TGTGCCAGCAGCGAAGTCGGACAGGGGTCTGATGAGCAGTTCTTC.

This chain joins TRBV13 and TRBJ2-1; 14 nucleotides line up with TRBD2. CDR1 and CDR2 (germline): PRHDT, FYEKMQ (reference sequence). CDR3 length equals 16 residues. Trimming removed 6 bases from V and 10 bases from J; junction bases left unmatched: 11. The CDR3 DNA is TGTGCCAGCAGGCCCACCGGGACTAGCGGGAGAGAGGAGCAGTTCTTC. It codes for CASRPTGTSGREEQFF.

The chain has TRBV5-8 and TRBJ1-6, with TRBD1 as a possible D gene (5 bases). Germline assignment: CDR1 SGHTS and CDR2 YDEGEE. The CDR3 sequence is 14 residues long. V was trimmed by 2 bases and J by 4 bases, leaving 7 bases between them. The CDR3 sequence: CASSLRGYNSPLHF. In DNA, the CDR3 is TGTGCCAGCAGCTTAAGGGGATATAATTCACCCCTCCACTTT.

The chain recombines TRBV7-8 with TRBJ1-4; D might be TRBD1 (6 bases). V lost 1 base and J lost 7, with 10 bases in between. The CDR3 extends over 14 amino acids. Per the germline V gene, CDR1 is SGHVS and CDR2 is FQNEAQ. The CDR3 is CASSLGGRGEKLFF. CDR3 bases: TGTGCCAGCAGCTTAGGGGGGCGCGGTGAAAAACTGTTTTTT.

The chain carries TRBV5-6 and TRBJ1-5; D unclear. The V end was cut by 4 bases, the J end by 2 bases, with 7 bases between. Germline values: CDR1 SGHDT, CDR2 YYEEEE. The CDR3 has 13 residues. CDR3 in DNA: TGTGCCAGCAGCGGTAGCGGCAATCAGCCCCAGCATTTT. It yields the protein CASSGSGNQPQHF.

The gene calls are TRBV15 and TRBJ2-7, with D perhaps matching TRBD2 (6 bases). Trimming pared 5 bases from V and 2 bases from J, leaving 10 bases between. There are 13 residues in the CDR3. Germline CDR1 is LNHNV and CDR2 is YYDKDF (reference sequence). CDR3 sequence reads: CATSGGVTYEQYF. The CDR3 region has the DNA TGTGCCACCAGCGGCGGGGTTACCTACGAGCAGTACTTC. The full variable domain, its missing parts supplied by reference TRBV15 and TRBJ2-7, is DAMVIQNPRYQVTQFGKPVTLSCSQTLNHNVMYWYQQKSSQAPKLLFHYYDKDFNNEADTPDNFQSRRPNTSFCFLDIRSPGLGDTAMYLCATSGGVTYEQYFGPGTRLTVT.

The rearrangement links TRBV11-2 to TRBJ1-5; D call uncertain. This CDR3 is built from 16 residues. CDR1 and CDR2 from the germline V gene are SGHAT and FQNNGV. V lost 0 bases to trimming and J lost 2 bases, with 11 bases between them. The CDR3 DNA reads as TGTGCCAGCAGCTTAGATTCTAACCGGGGCAATCAGCCCCAGCATTTT. Amino acids: CASSLDSNRGNQPQHF.

The V call is TRBV15, the J call TRBJ2-7; D gene uncertain. V was shortened by 0 bases and J by 3 bases, with 6 bases between the two germline ends. CDR1 is LNHNV, CDR2 YYDKDF, per germline (reference sequence). The CDR3 is 13 residues long. The CDR3 bases are TGTGCCACCAGCAGAGATCCCGGCTACGAGCAGTACTTC. Encoded protein: CATSRDPGYEQYF.

This chain uses TRBV11-2 with TRBJ2-5; TRBD2 agrees at 7 bases. This CDR3 contains 14 residues. V lost 5 bases, J lost 2 bases, and 5 bases stayed unmatched. The V gene's germline CDR1 is SGHAT and CDR2 FQNNGV. CDR3 bases: TGTGCCAGCAGCATGGGGGGGAGTCAAGAGACCCAGTACTTC. Residues: CASSMGGSQETQYF.

The DNA of the CDR3 is TGTGCCAGTAGTATTATGTTTGACCAGGGGAGGGACACTGAAGCTTTCTTT. Protein sequence: CASSIMFDQGRDTEAFF. V usage is TRBV19 and J usage is TRBJ1-1, with D possibly matching TRBD1 (6 bases). This CDR3 comprises 17 residues. The V end was cut by 3 bases, the J end by 3 bases, with 20 bases between. Germline CDR1 LNHDA, CDR2 SQIVND (reference sequence).

The rearrangement joins TRBV4-1 to TRBJ2-7, with D possibly matching TRBD2 (5 bases). Germline V CDR1 and CDR2: MGHRA, YSYEKL. With 0 bases removed from V and 6 bases from J, the gap between germline ends came to 9 bases. The CDR3 is made up of 13 amino acids. The CDR3 spells CASSQEGVIEQYF. The CDR3 nucleotides read TGCGCCAGCAGCCAAGAGGGAGTAATCGAGCAGTACTTC.

The CDR3 region is CASSQGGQVEEKLFF. The CDR3 DNA follows: TGTGCCAGCAGCCAAGGGGGACAGGTAGAAGAAAAACTGTTTTTT. The rearrangement uses TRBV7-8 and TRBJ1-4, with TRBD1 matching 8 bases. Trimming removed 5 bases from V and 8 bases from J; junction bases left unmatched: 10. The CDR3 contains 15 residues. Germline V gene sequence: CDR1 SGHVS, CDR2 FQNEAQ.

The gene calls are TRBV28 and TRBJ1-4; 10 bases are shared with TRBD1. The V gene's germline CDR1 is MDHEN and CDR2 SYDVKM. With V trimmed by 3 bases and J by 7 bases, 5 bases remained unmatched. The CDR3 consists of 15 residues. As DNA, the CDR3 is TGTGCCAGCAGTTTTAGGACAGGGGGGGGTGAAAAACTGTTTTTT. Translation: CASSFRTGGGEKLFF.

This clone has a single count. The genes are TRBV28 and TRBJ1-5; D is possibly TRBD1 (5 bases). Trimming left V 6 bases short and J 0 bases short, with 12 bases between. The CDR3 contains 15 residues. CDR1 is MDHEN and CDR2 is SYDVKM in the germline V gene. The CDR3 DNA follows: TGTGCCAGCAGCCCAGTCGGGGGTAGCAATCAGCCCCAGCATTTT. Translated: CASSPVGGSNQPQHF.

J is TRBJ2-5 and V is TRBV11-1; 9 nucleotides agree with TRBD2. The germline V gene encodes CDR1 SGHAT and CDR2 FQDESV (reference sequence). V lost 4 bases and J lost 1; bases outside the gene matches: 1. The length of the CDR3 is 14 residues. The CDR3: CASSSGLAQETQYF. The DNA of the CDR3 is TGTGCCAGCAGCTCGGGACTAGCCCAAGAGACCCAGTACTTC. Full variable domain (rest looked up from reference TRBV11-1 and TRBJ2-5): EAEVAQSPRYKITEKSQAVAFWCDPISGHATLYWYRQILGQGPELLVQFQDESVVDDSQLPKDRFSAERLKGVDSTLKIQPAELGDSAMYLCASSSGLAQETQYFGPGTRLLVL.

This rearrangement joins TRBV28 to TRBJ1-5; D is perhaps TRBD1 (6 bases). The CDR3 has 14 amino acids. The V end was cut by 5 bases, the J end by 6 bases, with 14 bases between. Germline V gene lookup returns CDR1 MDHEN and CDR2 SYDVKM. The CDR3 reads CASSPFTGSQPQHF. The DNA of the CDR3 is TGTGCCAGCAGTCCGTTCACAGGGAGTCAGCCCCAGCATTTT.

This chain joins TRBV12-5 and TRBJ2-7; D is uncertain. CDR1 LGHNT and CDR2 FRNRAP come from the germline V gene. The V end was cut by 1 base, the J end by 6 bases, with 13 bases between. The CDR3 contains 14 residues. For the CDR3, the DNA is TGTGCTAGTGGTTTGGATGGCCAAGGCGGCGAGCAGTACTTC. Protein: CASGLDGQGGEQYF.

This CDR3 is CASSQLAGSYNEQFF. The CDR3 DNA follows: TGTGCCAGCAGCCAACTAGCGGGCTCCTACAATGAGCAGTTCTTC. The chain links TRBV14 to TRBJ2-1; 8 bases are shared with TRBD2. Per the germline V gene, CDR1 is SGHDN and CDR2 is FVKESK. The CDR3 contains 15 residues. Trimming at V came to 2 bases and at J to 0 bases, leaving 0 bases not matched to a gene.

The rearrangement links TRBV12-3 or TRBV12-4 to TRBJ2-5; D is undetermined. The CDR3 sequence is 13 residues long. The V and J ends lost 2 bases and 1 base respectively, with 5 bases between them. The CDR3 here is CASSLNSQETQYF. The CDR3 DNA reads as TGTGCCAGCAGTTTAAACAGCCAAGAGACCCAGTACTTC.

The rearrangement joins TRBV11-3 to TRBJ2-7, with 9 bases matching TRBD2. Trimming cost V 5 bases and J 6 bases; bases outside gene matches: 8. CDR3 length: 14 amino acids. Per the germline V gene, CDR1 is SGHNT and CDR2 is YENEEA. This CDR3 reads CASSAGGRAGEQYF. As DNA, the CDR3 is TGTGCCAGCAGCGCAGGCGGGAGGGCCGGCGAGCAGTACTTC.

V gene TRBV28 combines with J gene TRBJ1-5; 10 bases match TRBD1. J lost 4 bases, V lost 5 bases, and 5 bases had no gene match. Germline CDR1 MDHEN, CDR2 SYDVKM. The CDR3 runs to 15 residues. The CDR3 loop is CASSGSGQGNQPQHF. The CDR3 DNA reads TGTGCCAGCAGTGGGTCGGGACAGGGGAATCAGCCCCAGCATTTT.

This clone is a singleton in its sample. V and J are TRBV7-9 and TRBJ1-2; TRBD1 agrees at 7 bases. Germline V gives CDR1 SEHNR, CDR2 FQNEAQ (reference sequence). V lost 4 bases to trimming and J lost 0 bases; unmatched junction nucleotides: 5. This CDR3 contains 15 residues. CDR3 in amino acids: CASSSIDRANYGYTF. For the CDR3, the DNA is TGTGCCAGCAGCTCAATCGACAGGGCTAACTATGGCTACACCTTC.

J is TRBJ2-1 and V is TRBV10-3; 8 bases agree with TRBD1. From germline, CDR1 is ENHRY and CDR2 SYGVKD. Trimming cost V 7 bases and J 8 bases; bases outside gene matches: 7. There are 13 residues in the CDR3. In DNA form, the CDR3 reads TGTGCCATCACGAGACAGGGGATCGATGAGCAGTTCTTC. This codes for CAITRQGIDEQFF.

The rearrangement uses TRBV6-1 and TRBJ1-1; D may be TRBD1 (5 bases). Germline values: CDR1 MNHNS, CDR2 SASEGT. Deletions cut 3 bases from V and 5 bases from J, with 19 bases between. The length of the CDR3 is 16 residues. This chain's CDR3 is CASSDDQGASRTEAFF. In DNA form, the CDR3 reads TGTGCCAGCAGTGACGACCAGGGCGCTTCTCGGACTGAAGCTTTCTTT.

The rearrangement joins TRBV18 to TRBJ1-4; the match to TRBD1 covers 7 bases. V shed 1 base, J shed 7 bases, and the junction held 6 bases outside the gene matches. The CDR3 has 15 residues. Germline V gene sequence: CDR1 KGHSH, CDR2 LQKENI. The CDR3 sequence: CASSPLRGQSEKLFF. CDR3 in DNA: TGTGCCAGCTCACCACTGAGGGGGCAAAGTGAAAAACTGTTTTTT.

The gene calls are TRBV28 and TRBJ1-4; 7 bases map to TRBD1. The CDR3 sequence is 18 residues long. The germline V gene encodes CDR1 MDHEN and CDR2 SYDVKM. J was trimmed by 0 bases and V by 4 bases; bases with no gene match: 11. The CDR3 protein is CASSSAAGQYATNEKLFF. The DNA of the CDR3 is TGTGCCAGCAGTTCGGCGGCGGGACAGTATGCAACTAATGAAAAACTGTTTTTT.